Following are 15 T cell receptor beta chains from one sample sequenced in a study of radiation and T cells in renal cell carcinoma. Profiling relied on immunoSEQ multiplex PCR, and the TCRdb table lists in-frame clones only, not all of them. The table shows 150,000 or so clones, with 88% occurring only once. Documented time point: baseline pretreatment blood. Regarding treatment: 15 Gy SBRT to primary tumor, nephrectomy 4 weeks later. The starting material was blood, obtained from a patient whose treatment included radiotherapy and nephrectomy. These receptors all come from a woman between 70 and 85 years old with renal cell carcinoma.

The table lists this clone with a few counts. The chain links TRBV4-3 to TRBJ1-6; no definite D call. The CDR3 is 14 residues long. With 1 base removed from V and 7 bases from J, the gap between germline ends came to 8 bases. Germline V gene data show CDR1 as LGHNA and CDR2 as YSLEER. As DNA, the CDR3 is TGCGCCAGCAGCCAAGTGGGCAGGAATTCACCCCTCCACTTT. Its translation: CASSQVGRNSPLHF.

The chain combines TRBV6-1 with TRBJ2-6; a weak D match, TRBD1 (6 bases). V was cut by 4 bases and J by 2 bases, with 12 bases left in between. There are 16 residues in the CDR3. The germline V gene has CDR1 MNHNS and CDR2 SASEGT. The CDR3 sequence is CASSAGQLPGANVLTF. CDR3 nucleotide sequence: TGTGCCAGCAGTGCAGGACAGCTTCCTGGGGCCAACGTCCTGACTTTC.

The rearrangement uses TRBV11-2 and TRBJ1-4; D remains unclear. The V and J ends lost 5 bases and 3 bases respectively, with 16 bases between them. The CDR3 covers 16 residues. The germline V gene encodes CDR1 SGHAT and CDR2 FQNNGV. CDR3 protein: CASSTILPGANEKLFF. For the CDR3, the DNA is TGTGCCAGCAGCACTATCCTACCGGGAGCTAATGAAAAACTGTTTTTT.

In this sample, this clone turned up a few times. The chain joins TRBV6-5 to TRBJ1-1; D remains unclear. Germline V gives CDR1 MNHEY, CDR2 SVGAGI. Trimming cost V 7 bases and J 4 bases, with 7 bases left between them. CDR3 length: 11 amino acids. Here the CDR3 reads CASKGGTEAFF. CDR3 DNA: TGTGCCAGCAAAGGCGGCACTGAAGCTTTCTTT.

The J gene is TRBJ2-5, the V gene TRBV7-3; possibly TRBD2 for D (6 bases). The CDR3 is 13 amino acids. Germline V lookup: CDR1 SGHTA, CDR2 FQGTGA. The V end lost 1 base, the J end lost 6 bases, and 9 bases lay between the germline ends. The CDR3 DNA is TGTGCCAGCAGCTTAAACGCGGGGAAGACCCAGTACTTC. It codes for CASSLNAGKTQYF.

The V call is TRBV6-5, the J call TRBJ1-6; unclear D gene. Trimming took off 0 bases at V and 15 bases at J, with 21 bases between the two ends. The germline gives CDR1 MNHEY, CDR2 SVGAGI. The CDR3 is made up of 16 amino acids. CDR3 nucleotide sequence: TGTGCCAGCAGTTACTCGATTAGTCCCCCCCCGGCCCTCCTCCACTTT. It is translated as CASSYSISPPPALLHF.

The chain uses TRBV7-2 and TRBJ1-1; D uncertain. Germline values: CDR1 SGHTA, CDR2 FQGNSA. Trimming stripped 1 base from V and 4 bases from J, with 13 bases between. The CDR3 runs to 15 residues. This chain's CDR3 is CASSLVRGEATEAFF. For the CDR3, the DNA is TGTGCCAGCAGCTTAGTTCGGGGTGAGGCCACTGAAGCTTTCTTT.

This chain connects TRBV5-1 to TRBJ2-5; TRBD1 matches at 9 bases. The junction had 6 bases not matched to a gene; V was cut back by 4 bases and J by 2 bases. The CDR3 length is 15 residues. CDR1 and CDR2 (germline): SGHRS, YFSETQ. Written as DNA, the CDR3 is TGCGCCAGCAGCCCCGGGACAGGGTGGCAAGAGACCCAGTACTTC. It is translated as CASSPGTGWQETQYF.

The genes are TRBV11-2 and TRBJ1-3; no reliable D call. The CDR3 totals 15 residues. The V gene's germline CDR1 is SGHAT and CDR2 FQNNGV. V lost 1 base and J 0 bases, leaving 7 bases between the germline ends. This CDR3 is CASSLGPSSGNTIYF. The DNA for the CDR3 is TGTGCCAGCAGCTTAGGACCGAGCTCTGGAAACACCATATATTTT.

CDR3 nucleotides: TGTGCCAGCAGCCAAGATCTGGGAAGCTCTGGAAACACCATATATTTT. Its translation: CASSQDLGSSGNTIYF. This sequence joins TRBV4-2 and TRBJ1-3; D unclear. V dropped 0 bases and J dropped 0 bases, with 9 bases sitting between them. Germline CDR1 LGHNA, CDR2 YNFKEQ. The CDR3 extends over 16 amino acids.

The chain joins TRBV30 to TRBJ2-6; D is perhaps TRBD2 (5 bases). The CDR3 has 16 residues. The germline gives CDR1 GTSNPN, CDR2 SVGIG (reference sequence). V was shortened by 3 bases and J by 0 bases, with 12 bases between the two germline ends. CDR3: CAWSQVAGSGANVLTF. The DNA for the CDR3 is TGTGCCTGGAGCCAGGTGGCGGGCTCTGGGGCCAACGTCCTGACTTTC.

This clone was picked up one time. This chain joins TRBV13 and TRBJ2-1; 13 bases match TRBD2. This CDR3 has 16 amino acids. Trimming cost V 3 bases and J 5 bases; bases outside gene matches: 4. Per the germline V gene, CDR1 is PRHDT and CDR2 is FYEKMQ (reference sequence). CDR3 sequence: CASSLGGLAGNNEQFF. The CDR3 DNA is TGTGCCAGCAGCTTGGGGGGACTAGCGGGGAACAATGAGCAGTTCTTC.

CDR3: CASSLQGFLGQHF. DNA of the CDR3: TGTGCCAGCAGTCTACAGGGGTTCTTGGGCCAGCATTTT. The chain recombines TRBV2 with TRBJ1-5; 7 bases map to TRBD1. Unmatched junction bases numbered 10, after V lost 5 bases and J lost 12 bases. This CDR3 region has 13 residues. CDR1 and CDR2 from the germline V gene are SNHLY and FYNNEI.

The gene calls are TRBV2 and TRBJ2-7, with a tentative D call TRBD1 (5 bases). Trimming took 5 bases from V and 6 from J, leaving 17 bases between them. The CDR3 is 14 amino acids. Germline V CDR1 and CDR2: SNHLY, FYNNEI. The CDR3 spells CASSPPPGIFEQYF. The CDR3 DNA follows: TGTGCCAGCAGTCCCCCCCCAGGGATTTTCGAGCAGTACTTC.

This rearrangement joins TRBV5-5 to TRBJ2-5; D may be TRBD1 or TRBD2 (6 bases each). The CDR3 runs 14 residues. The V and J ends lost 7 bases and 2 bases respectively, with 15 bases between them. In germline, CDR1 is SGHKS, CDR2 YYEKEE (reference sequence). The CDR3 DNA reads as TGTGCCAGCTTTACGGGGGCACTACAAGAGACCCAGTACTTC. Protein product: CASFTGALQETQYF. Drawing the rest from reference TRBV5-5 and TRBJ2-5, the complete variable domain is DAGVTQSPTHLIKTRGQQVTLRCSPISGHKSVSWYQQVLGQGPQFIFQYYEKEERGRGNFPDRFSARQFPNYSSELNVNALLLGDSALYLCASFTGALQETQYFGPGTRLLVL.